This TCR beta chain was sequenced in a study of T cells after somatic rescue of genetic block. Repertoires were generated with immunoSEQ multiplex PCR, while TCRdb's copy carries only in-frame clones and drops some. The sample consists of fewer than 150,000 clones, 80% to 95% of them appearing once. Sequenced input: peripheral blood mononuclear cells (PBMCs). This TCR came from a woman younger than 35.

As DNA, the CDR3 is TGTGCCAGCAGCATCGAAGGAGGAAGCTATGGCTACACCTTC. Residues: CASSIEGGSYGYTF. The gene calls are TRBV6-5 and TRBJ1-2; no clear D gene. Deletions cut 6 bases from V and 4 bases from J, with 15 bases between. The germline CDR1 and CDR2 sequences are MNHEY and SVGAGI. The CDR3 runs 14 residues.